This T cell receptor beta chain was recovered during a study of identical twins. TCRdb redid the calling of the 5' RACE reads with MiXCR, one entry per CDR3 protein. In the table there are hundreds of thousands of distinct CDR3 sequences, less than 25% of which are singletons. This CDR3 comprises 19 residues. Germline CDR1 MRHNA, CDR2 SNTAGT. Worth noting for this clonotype: One junction end does not reproduce the germline sequence, and a read error may be involved.

This sample was also put to use in a study of T cells expressing NK-cell markers.

The clonotype was recovered from a woman under 30 in good health. The sample was CD4+ T cells sorted from blood. This chain joins TRBV6-4 and TRBJ1-6; D uncertain. The DNA of the CDR3 is TGTGCCATCAGTGACTGGAGGAGGTCGGCGGAGCGTGATAATTCACCCCTCCACTTT. Translating it yields CAISDWRRSAERDNSPLHF.